The text below deals with one T cell receptor beta chain. TCRdb keeps only in-frame clones here, not all; method: immunoSEQ multiplex PCR. The data hold about 130,000 clones, with roughly 87% observed a single time. These data come from a study of control samples from healthy donors and cancer patients. Germline CDR1 LNHDA, CDR2 SQIVND (reference sequence). The CDR3 runs to 15 residues. Trimming at V came to 11 bases and at J to 7 bases, leaving 18 bases not matched to a gene. The sequencing input was blood. This chain joins TRBV19 and TRBJ2-3; 7 nucleotides line up with TRBD2. The clonotype originates from a man aged 18 to 29 in good health. As DNA, the CDR3 is TGTGCCTCCTCCCCTAGCGGATGGACCTCTAATACGCAGTATTTT. Its protein is CASSPSGWTSNTQYF.